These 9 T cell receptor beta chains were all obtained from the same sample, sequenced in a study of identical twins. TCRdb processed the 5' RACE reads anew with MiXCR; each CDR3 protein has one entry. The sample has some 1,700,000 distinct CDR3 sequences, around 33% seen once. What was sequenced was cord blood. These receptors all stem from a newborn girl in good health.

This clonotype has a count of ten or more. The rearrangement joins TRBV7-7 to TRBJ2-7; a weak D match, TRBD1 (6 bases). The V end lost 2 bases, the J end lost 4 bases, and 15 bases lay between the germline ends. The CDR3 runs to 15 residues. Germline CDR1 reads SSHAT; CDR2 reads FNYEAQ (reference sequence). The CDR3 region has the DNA TGTGCCAGCAGCTTATCACAGGGTTTGGGGTACGAGCAGTACTTC. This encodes CASSLSQGLGYEQYF. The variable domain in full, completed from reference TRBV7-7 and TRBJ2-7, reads GAGVSQSPRYKVTKRGQDVTLRCDPISSHATLYWYQQALGQGPEFLTYFNYEAQPDKSGLPSDRFSAERPEGSISTLTIQRTEQRDSAMYRCASSLSQGLGYEQYFGPGTRLTVT.

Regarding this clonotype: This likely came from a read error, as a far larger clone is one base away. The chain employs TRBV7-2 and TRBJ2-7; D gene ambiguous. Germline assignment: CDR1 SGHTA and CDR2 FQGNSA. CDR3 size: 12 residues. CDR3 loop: CASSLVFYELYF. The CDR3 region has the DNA TGTGCCAGCAGCTTAGTTTTCTACGAGCTGTACTTC.

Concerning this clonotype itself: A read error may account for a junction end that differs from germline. CDR3 nucleotides: TGCAGTGCGAGAGAGGCTGGTTCGGGAAAACTGTTTTTT. It translates to CSAREAGSGKLFF. The genes are TRBV20-1 and TRBJ1-4; D call uncertain. The CDR3 covers 13 residues. CDR1 is DFQATT and CDR2 is SNEGSKA in the germline V gene (reference sequence).

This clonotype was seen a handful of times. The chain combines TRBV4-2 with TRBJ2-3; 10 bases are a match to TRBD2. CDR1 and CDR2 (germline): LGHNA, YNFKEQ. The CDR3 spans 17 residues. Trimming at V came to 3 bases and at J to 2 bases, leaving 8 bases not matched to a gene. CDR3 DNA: TGTGCCAGCAGCCATATAAGGACTAGCGGTCTCACAGATACGCAGTATTTT. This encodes CASSHIRTSGLTDTQYF.

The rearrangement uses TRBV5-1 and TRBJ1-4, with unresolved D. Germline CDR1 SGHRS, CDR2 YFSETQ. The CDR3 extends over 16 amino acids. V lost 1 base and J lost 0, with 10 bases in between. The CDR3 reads CASSLQGRATNEKLFF. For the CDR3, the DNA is TGCGCCAGCAGCTTGCAAGGACGTGCAACTAATGAAAAACTGTTTTTT.

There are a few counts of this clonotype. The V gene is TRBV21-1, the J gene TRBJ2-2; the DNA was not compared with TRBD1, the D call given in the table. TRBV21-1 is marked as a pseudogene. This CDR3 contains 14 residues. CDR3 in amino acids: CASSPHRDTGELFF. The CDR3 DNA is TGTGCCAGCAGCCCCCACAGGGACACCGGGGAGCTGTTTTTT.

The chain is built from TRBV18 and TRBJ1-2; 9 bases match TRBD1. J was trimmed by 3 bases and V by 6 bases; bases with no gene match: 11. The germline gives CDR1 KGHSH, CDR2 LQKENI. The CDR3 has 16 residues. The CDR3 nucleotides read TGTGCCAGCTCCGGTGTCGGGACAGGGAGTTACTATGGCTACACCTTC. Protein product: CASSGVGTGSYYGYTF.

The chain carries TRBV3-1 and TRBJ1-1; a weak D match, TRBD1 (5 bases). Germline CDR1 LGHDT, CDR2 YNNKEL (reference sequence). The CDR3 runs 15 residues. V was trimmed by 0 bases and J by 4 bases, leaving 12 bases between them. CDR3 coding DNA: TGTGCCAGCAGCCAAGAAACACGGGGCGGCACTGAAGCTTTCTTT. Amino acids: CASSQETRGGTEAFF.

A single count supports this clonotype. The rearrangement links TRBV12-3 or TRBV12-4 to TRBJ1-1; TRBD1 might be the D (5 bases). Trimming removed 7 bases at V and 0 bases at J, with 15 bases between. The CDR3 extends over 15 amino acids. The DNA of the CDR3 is TGTGCCAGCAATCCCGGGACTGGTATGAACACTGAAGCTTTCTTT. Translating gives CASNPGTGMNTEAFF.